This record looks at one T cell receptor (beta chain) sequence and its context. What it binds is unknown. Profiled with immunoSEQ multiplex PCR; TCRdb holds only in-frame clones, not every one. Of around 17,000 clones detected, approximately 75% appear once; the ten largest clones hold about 20%. Patients got ipilimumab 1 mg/kg beginning 14 to 28 days post-transplant. Patients got 3 mg/kg IV nivolumab weeks 1, 4, 7, 10, then biweekly through week 26. The CDR3 runs to 11 residues. The V gene lost 6 bases and the J gene lost 2 bases, with 5 bases spanning the gap. CDR1 is WSHSY and CDR2 is SAAADI in the germline V gene. These data are taken from a study of ipilimumab plus nivolumab after autologous stem cell transplantation. The study's findings and limits: TCR repertoire, Treg phenotype and gut microbiota reportedly support more study of this approach.

The V and J genes are TRBV10-2 and TRBJ2-7; D uncertain. The origin of this receptor is a male donor with diffuse large B-cell lymphoma. Sample: PBMCs, taken in a trial of ipilimumab plus nivolumab as post-transplant consolidation. This chain's CDR3 is CASSPTYEQYF. The DNA for the CDR3 is TGCGCCAGCAGCCCGACCTACGAGCAGTACTTC.